A single sample gave rise to the 28 T cell receptor beta chains below, sequenced in a study of cytomegalovirus exposure and HLA in healthy donors. Primers: 60 Vbeta forward and 13 Jbeta reverse. Sequencing was performed with immunoSEQ multiplex PCR; in TCRdb, only in-frame clones are kept and a portion is missing. The table has roughly 100,000 clones, about 81% seen once. Sequencing input: PBMCs. These receptors were taken from a young man in good health and CMV-seronegative.

The V call is TRBV5-4, the J call TRBJ1-1, with D hard to call. V lost 0 bases to trimming and J lost 3 bases, with 18 bases between them. Germline lookup yields CDR1 SGHNT and CDR2 YYREEE (reference sequence). The CDR3 totals 17 residues. The CDR3 loop is CASSLARGRSKDTEAFF. CDR3 DNA: TGTGCCAGCAGCTTGGCCAGAGGCAGAAGTAAGGACACTGAAGCTTTCTTT.

The chain has TRBV10-3 and TRBJ1-1; D might be TRBD1 (6 bases). CDR3 length: 15 amino acids. V was cut by 1 base and J by 1 base, with 10 bases left in between. Germline values: CDR1 ENHRY, CDR2 SYGVKD. The CDR3 protein is CAISEWWTANTEAFF. DNA of the CDR3: TGTGCCATCAGTGAGTGGTGGACAGCGAACACTGAAGCTTTCTTT.

The gene calls are TRBV5-1 and TRBJ1-2; tentatively, D is TRBD1 (5 bases). V was shortened by 0 bases and J by 5 bases, with 11 bases between the two germline ends. The germline gives CDR1 SGHRS, CDR2 YFSETQ. The CDR3 covers 14 residues. The CDR3 DNA is TGCGCCAGCAGCTTGGAGCCAGGGACTTATGGCTACACCTTC. Residues: CASSLEPGTYGYTF.

The V call is TRBV5-6, the J call TRBJ2-1, with 7 bases lining up with TRBD2. J gave up 5 bases and V 0 bases, and 8 bases lay outside the gene matches. Germline V gene lookup returns CDR1 SGHDT and CDR2 YYEEEE. The length of the CDR3 is 16 residues. CDR3 sequence: CASSLALGRGDNEQFF. The DNA of the CDR3 is TGTGCCAGCAGCTTGGCCTTGGGGAGGGGCGACAATGAGCAGTTCTTC.

This sequence joins TRBV9 and TRBJ1-1; D not resolved. Germline V gene sequence: CDR1 SGDLS, CDR2 YYNGEE. Trimming stripped 4 bases from V and 7 bases from J, with 11 bases between. The CDR3 covers 12 residues. CDR3 DNA: TGTGCCAGCAGCCCATACAGCGGTGAAGCTTTCTTT. It yields the protein CASSPYSGEAFF.

A few counts support this clone. The rearrangement links TRBV5-1 to TRBJ2-7, with D unresolved. V was clipped by 1 base and J by 2 bases, with 7 bases between them. The CDR3 contains 13 residues. Germline V gene lookup returns CDR1 SGHRS and CDR2 YFSETQ. The CDR3 reads CASSLSQAYEQYF. DNA for the CDR3: TGCGCCAGCAGCTTGAGCCAGGCCTACGAGCAGTACTTC. The full variable domain, in which reference TRBV5-1 and TRBJ2-7 provide the parts outside the CDR3, is KAGVTQTPRYLIKTRGQQVTLSCSPISGHRSVSWYQQTPGQGLQFLFEYFSETQRNKGNFPGRFSGRQFSNSRSEMNVSTLELGDSALYLCASSLSQAYEQYFGPGTRLTVT.

This clone appeared once. This chain links TRBV2 with TRBJ1-1; 7 bases line up with TRBD1. With V trimmed by 5 bases and J by 1 base, 4 bases remained unmatched. The CDR3 covers 14 residues. Germline-derived CDR1 and CDR2 are SNHLY and FYNNEI. CDR3 region: CASSMGQTNTEAFF. Here the CDR3 DNA reads TGTGCCAGCAGTATGGGACAGACGAACACTGAAGCTTTCTTT.

The V gene is TRBV7-2, the J gene TRBJ2-5, with a possible D match to TRBD2 (6 bases). Germline V gene data show CDR1 as SGHTA and CDR2 as FQGNSA. The CDR3 consists of 14 residues. Trimming stripped 0 bases from V and 2 bases from J, with 7 bases between. The CDR3, as DNA: TGTGCCAGCAGCTTAGCGGGGGGTCAAGAGACCCAGTACTTC. It encodes CASSLAGGQETQYF.

This clone was detected only a few times. The CDR3 DNA reads TGTGCCAGCAGGTACGGGACAGGCCTCCTATCGTCCTACGAGCAGTACTTC. Protein product: CASRYGTGLLSSYEQYF. V is TRBV28 and J is TRBJ2-7, with TRBD1 matching over 8 bases. The length of the CDR3 is 17 residues. With V trimmed by 6 bases and J by 1 base, 14 bases remained unmatched. The germline V gene encodes CDR1 MDHEN and CDR2 SYDVKM.

This chain connects TRBV6-5 to TRBJ2-5; D uncertain. The CDR3 sequence is 13 residues long. CDR1 and CDR2 (germline): MNHEY, SVGAGI. V was trimmed by 2 bases and J by 5 bases, leaving 9 bases between them. CDR3 sequence reads: CASSYPAQETQYF. Written as DNA, the CDR3 is TGTGCCAGCAGTTACCCCGCCCAGGAGACCCAGTACTTC.

As for this clone: The germline gene is not matched at one end of the junction; a read error may be the cause. This sequence joins TRBV13 and TRBJ1-6, with 8 bases identical to TRBD1. Per germline, CDR1 PRHDT and CDR2 FYEKMQ (reference sequence). The CDR3 consists of 18 residues. CDR3 region: CASSLGLIGGQANSPLHF. The CDR3 nucleotides are TGTGCCAGCAGCCTAGGCTTGATAGGGGGACAGGCTAATTCACCCCTCCACTTT.

V is TRBV25-1 and J is TRBJ2-5, with D possibly matching TRBD2 (5 bases). Germline V CDR1 and CDR2: MGHDK, SYGVNS. The germline V and J ends were trimmed by 5 bases and 4 bases, with 20 bases remaining between them. The CDR3 covers 16 residues. CDR3 bases: TGTGCCAGCAGTCCCCTTGTCCCACCGGAGGTAGAGACCCAGTACTTC. It codes for CASSPLVPPEVETQYF.

The chain recombines TRBV6-5 with TRBJ1-2; 10 nucleotides line up with TRBD1. The CDR3 has 14 residues. Germline CDR1 and CDR2: MNHEY and SVGAGI. V was pared by 6 bases and J by 4 bases, with 5 bases of the junction left unmatched. The CDR3 bases are TGTGCCAGCAGCCGGGACAGGGGTAGCTATGGCTACACCTTC. Residues: CASSRDRGSYGYTF.

The chain couples TRBV7-9 to TRBJ1-2; TRBD1 matches 7 bases. The CDR3 has 15 amino acids. V lost 1 base and J lost 4; bases outside the gene matches: 6. The V gene's germline CDR1 is SEHNR and CDR2 FQNEAQ (reference sequence). CDR3 loop: CASSLGQGLTYGYTF. The CDR3 DNA is TGTGCCAGCAGCTTAGGACAGGGCTTAACCTATGGCTACACCTTC. The full variable domain, with the rest looked up from reference TRBV7-9 and TRBJ1-2, is DTGVSQNPRHKITKRGQNVTFRCDPISEHNRLYWYRQTLGQGPEFLTYFQNEAQLEKSRLLSDRFSAERPKGSFSTLEIQRTEQGDSAMYLCASSLGQGLTYGYTFGSGTRLTVV.

The chain employs TRBV7-9 and TRBJ2-1; 7 bases line up with TRBD2. The ends lost 5 bases at V and 10 bases at J; junction bases unmatched: 5. The germline CDR1 and CDR2 sequences are SEHNR and FQNEAQ (reference sequence). The CDR3 is made up of 12 amino acids. DNA for the CDR3: TGTGCCAGCAGCCTCGGGGACTACGAGCAGTTCTTC. Its protein is CASSLGDYEQFF.

This clone was detected a few times. The gene calls are TRBV27 and TRBJ1-4; the D is unclear. The germline V and J ends were trimmed by 3 bases and 6 bases, with 11 bases remaining between them. This CDR3 spans 14 amino acids. Per the germline V gene, CDR1 is MNHEY and CDR2 is SMNVEV (reference sequence). The CDR3 DNA reads TGTGCCAGCAGTTTTAGCTGGCCATATGAAAAACTGTTTTTT. Protein product: CASSFSWPYEKLFF.

The gene calls are TRBV27 and TRBJ1-4; the D is unclear. Germline values: CDR1 MNHEY, CDR2 SMNVEV (reference sequence). The CDR3 runs 12 residues. Trimming shortened V by 8 bases and J by 8 bases, and 12 bases separated the two germline ends. The CDR3: CASSPGGEKLFF. Here the CDR3 DNA reads TGTGCCAGCTCCCCTGGAGGGGAAAAACTGTTTTTT.

The chain recombines TRBV4-3 with TRBJ1-4; perhaps TRBD1 as D (6 bases). Trimming removed 4 bases at V and 0 bases at J, with 6 bases between. CDR1 is LGHNA and CDR2 is YSLEER in the germline V gene. The length of the CDR3 is 14 residues. The CDR3 spells CASSRTATNEKLFF. The CDR3 nucleotides are TGCGCCAGCAGCCGGACAGCAACTAATGAAAAACTGTTTTTT.

The gene calls are TRBV7-2 and TRBJ1-2, with D possibly matching TRBD1 (5 bases). Deletions cut 3 bases from V and 4 bases from J, with 12 bases between. CDR3 length equals 14 residues. The germline V gene has CDR1 SGHTA and CDR2 FQGNSA. This chain's CDR3 is CASSLGGQGYGYTF. The CDR3 DNA sequence: TGTGCCAGCAGCTTGGGTGGGCAGGGCTATGGCTACACCTTC.

V gene TRBV7-2 combines with J gene TRBJ1-5; D not resolved. Trimming removed 1 base from V and 7 bases from J, with 14 bases in between. Germline assignment: CDR1 SGHTA and CDR2 FQGNSA. CDR3 length: 15 amino acids. CDR3 nucleotide sequence: TGTGCCAGCAGCTTAGGCCACCTAAGCGGACAGCCCCAGCATTTT. This translates into CASSLGHLSGQPQHF.

CDR3 DNA sequence: TGTGCCAGCAGTGACTCGGGACTCAGCGGGGAGCTGTTTTTT. Protein: CASSDSGLSGELFF. This chain joins TRBV6-4 and TRBJ2-2; D perhaps matches TRBD2 (6 bases). The CDR3 length is 14 residues. Germline CDR1 is MRHNA and CDR2 is SNTAGT. V was shortened by 0 bases and J by 7 bases, with 9 bases between the two germline ends.

The V gene is TRBV4-1, the J gene TRBJ2-1, with a weak D call TRBD2 (5 bases). The CDR3 is 12 amino acids. Trimming removed 0 bases at V and 12 bases at J, with 9 bases between. CDR1 is MGHRA and CDR2 is YSYEKL in the germline V gene. This CDR3 reads CASSQDRESQFF. The CDR3 DNA reads TGCGCCAGCAGCCAAGACCGGGAATCGCAGTTCTTC.

The chain combines TRBV28 with TRBJ1-1; D not resolved. The CDR3 has 11 residues. V lost 1 base and J lost 9, with 6 bases in between. Germline V lookup: CDR1 MDHEN, CDR2 SYDVKM. The CDR3 sequence: CASSLSGQAFF. The CDR3 bases are TGTGCCAGCAGTTTATCTGGGCAAGCTTTCTTT.

V gene TRBV9 combines with J gene TRBJ1-2, with TRBD1 identical over 8 bases. The V and J ends lost 3 bases and 7 bases, in that order; junction bases with no gene match: 8. The CDR3 spans 14 residues. Per germline, CDR1 SGDLS and CDR2 YYNGEE. This chain's CDR3 is CASSATGQGSGYTF. In DNA, the CDR3 is TGTGCCAGCAGCGCGACTGGACAGGGAAGTGGCTACACCTTC.

The chain carries TRBV4-3 and TRBJ2-2; 12 bases map to TRBD2. There are 18 residues in the CDR3. Germline CDR1 LGHNA, CDR2 YSLEER. V lost 4 bases to trimming and J lost 3 bases; unmatched junction nucleotides: 9. The CDR3 loop reads CASSLRLAGEADTGELFF. For the CDR3, the DNA is TGCGCCAGCAGCCTCCGACTAGCGGGGGAAGCAGACACCGGGGAGCTGTTTTTT.

The chain joins TRBV6-1 to TRBJ1-4; D remains ambiguous. The CDR3 loop spans 13 amino acids. The ends were cut back, 9 bases at V and 4 bases at J, with 12 bases in the middle. The germline V gene has CDR1 MNHNS and CDR2 SASEGT. The CDR3 protein is CASSIQFNEKLFF. CDR3 in DNA: TGTGCCAGTTCGATACAGTTTAATGAAAAACTGTTTTTT.

CDR3: CASSSLKGGPYEQYF. CDR3 DNA sequence: TGTGCCAGCAGCTCTTTGAAGGGAGGGCCCTACGAGCAGTACTTC. This rearrangement joins TRBV5-4 to TRBJ2-5; 7 nucleotides align to TRBD2. The end of the DNA is better explained by TRBJ2-7, so the J call may be wrong. This CDR3 has 15 residues. Germline V gene sequence: CDR1 SGHNT, CDR2 YYREEE (reference sequence).

The V gene is TRBV2, the J gene TRBJ1-6; tentatively, D is TRBD1 (5 bases). The CDR3 is 15 amino acids. V shed 2 bases and J shed 8 bases, with 13 bases lying between them. Germline V gives CDR1 SNHLY, CDR2 FYNNEI. The CDR3 region has the DNA TGTGCCAGCAGTGAAATCGACAGAGACTATTCACCCCTCCACTTT. As protein: CASSEIDRDYSPLHF.